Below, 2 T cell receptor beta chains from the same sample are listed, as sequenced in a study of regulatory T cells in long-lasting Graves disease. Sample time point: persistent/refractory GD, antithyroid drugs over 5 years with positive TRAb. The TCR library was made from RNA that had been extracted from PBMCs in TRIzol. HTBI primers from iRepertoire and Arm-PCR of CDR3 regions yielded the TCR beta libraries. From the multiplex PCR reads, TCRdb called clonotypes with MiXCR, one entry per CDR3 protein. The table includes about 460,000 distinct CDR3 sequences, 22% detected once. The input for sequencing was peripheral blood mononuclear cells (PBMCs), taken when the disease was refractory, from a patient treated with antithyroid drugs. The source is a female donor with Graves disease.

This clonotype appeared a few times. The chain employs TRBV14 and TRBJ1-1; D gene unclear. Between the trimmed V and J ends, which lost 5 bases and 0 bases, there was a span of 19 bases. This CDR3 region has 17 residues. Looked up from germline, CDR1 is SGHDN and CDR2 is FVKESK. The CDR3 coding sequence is TGTGCCAGCAGCGCCGGAGCTGGCCGTCCCATGAACACTGAAGCTTTCTTT. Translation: CASSAGAGRPMNTEAFF.

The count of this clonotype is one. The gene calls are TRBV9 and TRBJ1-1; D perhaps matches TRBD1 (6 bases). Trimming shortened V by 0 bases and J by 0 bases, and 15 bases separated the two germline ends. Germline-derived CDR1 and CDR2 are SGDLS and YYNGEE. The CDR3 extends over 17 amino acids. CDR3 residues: CASSVGGQITLNTEAFF. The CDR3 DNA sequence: TGTGCCAGCAGCGTAGGAGGACAGATAACCCTGAACACTGAAGCTTTCTTT.